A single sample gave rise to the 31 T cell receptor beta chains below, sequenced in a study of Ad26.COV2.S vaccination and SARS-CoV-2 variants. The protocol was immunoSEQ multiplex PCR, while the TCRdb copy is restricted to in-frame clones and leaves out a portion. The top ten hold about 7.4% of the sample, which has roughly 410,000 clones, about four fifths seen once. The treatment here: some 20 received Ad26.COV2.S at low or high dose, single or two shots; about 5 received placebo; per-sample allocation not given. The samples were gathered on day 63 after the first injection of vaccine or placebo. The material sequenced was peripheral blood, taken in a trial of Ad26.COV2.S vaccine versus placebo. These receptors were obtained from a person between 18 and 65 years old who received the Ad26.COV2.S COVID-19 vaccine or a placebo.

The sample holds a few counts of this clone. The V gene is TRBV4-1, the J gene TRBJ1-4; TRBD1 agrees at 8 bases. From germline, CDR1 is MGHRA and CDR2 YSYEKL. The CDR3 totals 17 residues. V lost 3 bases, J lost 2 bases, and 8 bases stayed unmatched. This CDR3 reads CASSHKGQGATNEKLFF. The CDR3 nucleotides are TGCGCCAGCAGCCATAAAGGCCAGGGGGCTACTAATGAAAAACTGTTTTTT.

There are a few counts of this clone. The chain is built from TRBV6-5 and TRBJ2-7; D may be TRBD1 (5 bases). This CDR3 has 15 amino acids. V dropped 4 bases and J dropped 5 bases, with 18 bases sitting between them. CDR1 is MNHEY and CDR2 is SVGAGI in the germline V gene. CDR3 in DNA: TGTGCCAGCAGTTCCCGCCCGGCAGGGCTCGACGAGCAGTACTTC. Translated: CASSSRPAGLDEQYF.

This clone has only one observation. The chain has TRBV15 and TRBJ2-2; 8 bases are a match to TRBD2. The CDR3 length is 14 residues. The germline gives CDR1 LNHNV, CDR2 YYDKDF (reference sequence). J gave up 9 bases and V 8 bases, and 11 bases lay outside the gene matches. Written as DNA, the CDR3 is TGTGCCACCGCCAAAAGCGGGAGTCGCCGGGAGCTGTTTTTT. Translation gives CATAKSGSRRELFF. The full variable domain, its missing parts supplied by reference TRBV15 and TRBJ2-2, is DAMVIQNPRYQVTQFGKPVTLSCSQTLNHNVMYWYQQKSSQAPKLLFHYYDKDFNNEADTPDNFQSRRPNTSFCFLDIRSPGLGDTAMYLCATAKSGSRRELFFGEGSRLTVL.

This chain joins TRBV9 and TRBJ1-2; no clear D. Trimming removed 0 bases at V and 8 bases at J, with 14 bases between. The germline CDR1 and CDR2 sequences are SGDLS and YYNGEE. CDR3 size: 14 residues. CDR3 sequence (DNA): TGTGCCAGCAGCGTAGAAGAGGGTTCGAAGGGCTACACCTTC. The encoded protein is CASSVEEGSKGYTF.

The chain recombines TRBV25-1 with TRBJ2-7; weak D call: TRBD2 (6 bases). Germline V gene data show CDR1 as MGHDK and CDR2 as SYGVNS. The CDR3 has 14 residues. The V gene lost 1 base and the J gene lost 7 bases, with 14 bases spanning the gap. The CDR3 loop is CASSEFTRGIEQYF. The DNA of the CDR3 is TGTGCCAGCAGTGAATTCACCCGCGGGATAGAGCAGTACTTC.

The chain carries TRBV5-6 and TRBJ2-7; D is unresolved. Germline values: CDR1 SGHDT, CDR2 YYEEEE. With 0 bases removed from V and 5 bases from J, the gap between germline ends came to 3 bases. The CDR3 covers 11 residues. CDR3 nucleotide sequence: TGTGCCAGCAGCTTGGATCACGAGCAGTACTTC. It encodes CASSLDHEQYF.

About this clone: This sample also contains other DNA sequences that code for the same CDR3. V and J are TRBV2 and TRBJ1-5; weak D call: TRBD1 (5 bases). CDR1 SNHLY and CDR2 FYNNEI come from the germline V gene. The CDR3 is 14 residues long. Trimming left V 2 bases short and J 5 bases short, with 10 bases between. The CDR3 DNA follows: TGTGCCAGCAGTGAACAGGGAGGGGATCAGCCCCAGCATTTT. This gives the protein CASSEQGGDQPQHF.

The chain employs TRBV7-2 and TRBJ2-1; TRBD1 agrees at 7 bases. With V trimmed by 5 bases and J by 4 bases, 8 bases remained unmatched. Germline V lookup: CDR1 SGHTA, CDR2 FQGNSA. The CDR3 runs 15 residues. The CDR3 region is CASSQEGAGYNEQFF. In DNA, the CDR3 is TGTGCCAGCAGCCAAGAGGGGGCTGGGTACAATGAGCAGTTCTTC.

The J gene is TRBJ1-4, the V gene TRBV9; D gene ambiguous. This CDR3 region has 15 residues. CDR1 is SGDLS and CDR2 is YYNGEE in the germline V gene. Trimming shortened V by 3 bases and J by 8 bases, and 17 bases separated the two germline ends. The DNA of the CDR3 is TGTGCCAGCAGCGCAGCCGCCGGGAAAGGGGAAAAACTGTTTTTT. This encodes CASSAAAGKGEKLFF.

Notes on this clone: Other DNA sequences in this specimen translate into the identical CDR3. CDR3 nucleotides: TGTGCCAGCAGCCGGACGGGCCTCAATCAGCCCCAGCATTTT. It is translated as CASSRTGLNQPQHF. The V gene is TRBV3-1 (or the pseudogene TRBV3-2), the J gene TRBJ1-5, with D hard to call. V dropped 4 bases and J dropped 3 bases, with 10 bases sitting between them. CDR1 is LGHDT, CDR2 YNNKEL, per germline (reference sequence). This CDR3 region has 14 residues.

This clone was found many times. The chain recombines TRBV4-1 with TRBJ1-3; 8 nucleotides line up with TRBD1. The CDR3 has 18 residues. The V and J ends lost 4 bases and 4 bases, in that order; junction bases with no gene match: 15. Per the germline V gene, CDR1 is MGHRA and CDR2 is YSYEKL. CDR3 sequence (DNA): TGCGCCAGCAGCCGCCGGAGGGCAGACAGGGGAGAGGGAAACACCATATATTTT. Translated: CASSRRRADRGEGNTIYF.

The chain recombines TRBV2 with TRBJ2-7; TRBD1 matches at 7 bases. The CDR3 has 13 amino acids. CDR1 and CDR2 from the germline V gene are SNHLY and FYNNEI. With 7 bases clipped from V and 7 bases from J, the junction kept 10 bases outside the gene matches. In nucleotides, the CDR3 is TGTGCCAGCACCCGACAGGACAGGAGGGAGCAGTACTTC. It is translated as CASTRQDRREQYF.

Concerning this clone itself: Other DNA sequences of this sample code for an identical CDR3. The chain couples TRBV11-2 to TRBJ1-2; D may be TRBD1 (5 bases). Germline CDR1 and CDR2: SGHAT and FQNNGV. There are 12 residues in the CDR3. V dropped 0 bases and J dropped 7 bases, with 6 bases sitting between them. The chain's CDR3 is CASSLDRVGYTF. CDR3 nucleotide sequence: TGTGCCAGCAGCTTAGACAGGGTTGGCTACACCTTC.

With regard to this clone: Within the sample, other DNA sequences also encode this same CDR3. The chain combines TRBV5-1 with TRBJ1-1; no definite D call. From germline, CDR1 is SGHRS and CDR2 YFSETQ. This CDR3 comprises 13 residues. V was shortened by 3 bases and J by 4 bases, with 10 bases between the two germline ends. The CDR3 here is CASSSAGGTEAFF. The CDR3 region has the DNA TGCGCCAGCAGCTCGGCCGGCGGCACTGAAGCTTTCTTT. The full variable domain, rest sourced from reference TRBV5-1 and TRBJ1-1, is KAGVTQTPRYLIKTRGQQVTLSCSPISGHRSVSWYQQTPGQGLQFLFEYFSETQRNKGNFPGRFSGRQFSNSRSEMNVSTLELGDSALYLCASSSAGGTEAFFGQGTRLTVV.

CDR3 nucleotide sequence: TGCAGCGTTGGGGCAGCCAATCAGCCCCAGCATTTT. Residues: CSVGAANQPQHF. The chain combines TRBV29-1 with TRBJ1-5; D ambiguous. Germline loops: CDR1 SQVTM, CDR2 ANQGSEA. This CDR3 has 12 amino acids. Trimming took off 4 bases at V and 3 bases at J, with 7 bases between the two ends. The full variable domain, completed using reference TRBV29-1 and TRBJ1-5, is SAVISQKPSRDICQRGTSLTIQCQVDSQVTMMFWYRQQPGQSLTLIATANQGSEATYESGFVIDKFPISRPNLTFSTLTVSNMSPEDSSIYLCSVGAANQPQHFGDGTRLSIL.

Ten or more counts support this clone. The CDR3 loop reads CASSSQADISYEQYF. As DNA, the CDR3 is TGTGCCAGCAGCTCACAAGCGGATATCTCCTACGAGCAGTACTTC. The chain joins TRBV7-9 to TRBJ2-7, with a weak D call TRBD2 (5 bases). This CDR3 is 15 amino acids long. V lost 4 bases, J lost 0 bases, and 13 bases lay in between. CDR1 SEHNR and CDR2 FQNEAQ come from the germline V gene (reference sequence).

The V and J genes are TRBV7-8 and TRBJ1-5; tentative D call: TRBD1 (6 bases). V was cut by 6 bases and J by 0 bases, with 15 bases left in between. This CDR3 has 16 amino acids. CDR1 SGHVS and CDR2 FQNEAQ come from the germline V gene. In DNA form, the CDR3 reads TGTGCCAGCAGTGTCCTCGGGGGCAATAGCAATCAGCCCCAGCATTTT. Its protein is CASSVLGGNSNQPQHF.

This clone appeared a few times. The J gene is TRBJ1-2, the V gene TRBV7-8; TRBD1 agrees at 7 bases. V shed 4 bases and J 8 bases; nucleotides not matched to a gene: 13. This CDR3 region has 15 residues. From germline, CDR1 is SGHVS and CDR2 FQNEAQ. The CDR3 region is CASSSSREGQKGYTF. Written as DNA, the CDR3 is TGTGCCAGCAGCTCGAGTCGGGAGGGACAGAAAGGCTACACCTTC.

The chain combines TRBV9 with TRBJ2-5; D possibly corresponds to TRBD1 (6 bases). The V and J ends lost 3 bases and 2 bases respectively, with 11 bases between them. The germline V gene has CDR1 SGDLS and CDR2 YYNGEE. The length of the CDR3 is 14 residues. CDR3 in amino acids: CASSAGTQQETQYF. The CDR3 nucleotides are TGTGCCAGCAGCGCCGGGACACAACAAGAGACCCAGTACTTC. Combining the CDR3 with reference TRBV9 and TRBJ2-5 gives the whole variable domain DSGVTQTPKHLITATGQRVTLRCSPRSGDLSVYWYQQSLDQGLQFLIQYYNGEERAKGNILERFSAQQFPDLHSELNLSSLELGDSALYFCASSAGTQQETQYFGPGTRLLVL.

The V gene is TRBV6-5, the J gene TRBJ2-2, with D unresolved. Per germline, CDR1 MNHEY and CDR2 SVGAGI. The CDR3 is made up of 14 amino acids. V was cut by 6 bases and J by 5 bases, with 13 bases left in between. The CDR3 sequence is CASRMIGATGELFF. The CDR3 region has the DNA TGTGCCAGCAGAATGATAGGCGCGACCGGGGAGCTGTTTTTT.

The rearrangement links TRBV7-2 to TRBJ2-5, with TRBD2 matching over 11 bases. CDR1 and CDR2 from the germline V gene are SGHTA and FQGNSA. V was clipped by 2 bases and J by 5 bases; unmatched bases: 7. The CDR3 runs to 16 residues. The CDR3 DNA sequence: TGTGCCAGCAGCTTAACTCCTCTAGCGGGGGGTGAGACCCAGTACTTC. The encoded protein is CASSLTPLAGGETQYF.

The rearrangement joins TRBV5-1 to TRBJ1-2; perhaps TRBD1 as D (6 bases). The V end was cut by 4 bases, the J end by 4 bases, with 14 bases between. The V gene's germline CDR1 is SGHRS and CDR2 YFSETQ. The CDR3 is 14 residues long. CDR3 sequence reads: CASSPGGRGYGYTF. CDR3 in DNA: TGCGCCAGCAGCCCGGGGGGGCGCGGCTATGGCTACACCTTC.

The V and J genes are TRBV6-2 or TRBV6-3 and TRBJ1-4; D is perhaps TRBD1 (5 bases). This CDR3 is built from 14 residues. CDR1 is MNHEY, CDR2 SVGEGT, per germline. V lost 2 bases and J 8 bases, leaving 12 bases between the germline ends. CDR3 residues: CASSYGGGVEKLFF. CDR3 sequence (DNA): TGTGCCAGCAGTTACGGCGGAGGGGTAGAAAAACTGTTTTTT.

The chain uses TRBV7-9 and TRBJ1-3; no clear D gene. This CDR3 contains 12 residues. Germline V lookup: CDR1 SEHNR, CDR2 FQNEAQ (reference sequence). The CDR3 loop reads CGCGDSGNTIYF. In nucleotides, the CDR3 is TGTGGCTGTGGGGACTCTGGAAACACCATATATTTT. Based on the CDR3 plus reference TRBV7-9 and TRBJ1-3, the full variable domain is DTGVSQNPRHKITKRGQNVTFRCDPISEHNRLYWYRQTLGQGPEFLTYFQNEAQLEKSRLLSDRFSAERPKGSFSTLEIQRTEQGDSAMYLCGCGDSGNTIYFGEGSWLTVV.

Written as DNA, the CDR3 is TGTGCCAGCAGCCTCTTCGGCTACGAGCAGTACTTC. It specifies CASSLFGYEQYF. The chain couples TRBV12-3 or TRBV12-4 to TRBJ2-7, with no clear D. With 6 bases removed from V and 3 bases from J, the gap between germline ends came to 9 bases. CDR3 length: 12 residues.

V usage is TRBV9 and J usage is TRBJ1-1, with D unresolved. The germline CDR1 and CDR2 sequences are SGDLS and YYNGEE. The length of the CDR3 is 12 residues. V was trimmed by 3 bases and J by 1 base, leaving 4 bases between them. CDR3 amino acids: CASSAPNTEAFF. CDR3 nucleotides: TGTGCCAGCAGCGCACCGAACACTGAAGCTTTCTTT. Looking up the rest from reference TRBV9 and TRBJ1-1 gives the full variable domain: DSGVTQTPKHLITATGQRVTLRCSPRSGDLSVYWYQQSLDQGLQFLIQYYNGEERAKGNILERFSAQQFPDLHSELNLSSLELGDSALYFCASSAPNTEAFFGQGTRLTVV.

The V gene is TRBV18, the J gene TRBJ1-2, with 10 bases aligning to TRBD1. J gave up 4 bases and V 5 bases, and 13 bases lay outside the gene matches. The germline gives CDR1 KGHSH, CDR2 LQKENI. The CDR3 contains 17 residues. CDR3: CASSSSTGGAGTYGYTF. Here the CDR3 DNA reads TGTGCCAGCTCATCCTCGACAGGGGGCGCAGGTACCTATGGCTACACCTTC. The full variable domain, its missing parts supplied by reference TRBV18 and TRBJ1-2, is NAGVMQNPRHLVRRRGQEARLRCSPMKGHSHVYWYRQLPEEGLKFMVYLQKENIIDESGMPKERFSAEFPKEGPSILRIQQVVRGDSAAYFCASSSSTGGAGTYGYTFGSGTRLTVV.

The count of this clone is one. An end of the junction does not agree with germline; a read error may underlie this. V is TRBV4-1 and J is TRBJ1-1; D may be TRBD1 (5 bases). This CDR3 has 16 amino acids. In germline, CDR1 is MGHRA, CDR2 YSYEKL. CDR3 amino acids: CARSRGGLGLNTEAFF. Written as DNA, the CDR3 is TGCGCCCGCAGCCGGGGGGGATTGGGGCTGAACACTGAAGCTTTCTTT.

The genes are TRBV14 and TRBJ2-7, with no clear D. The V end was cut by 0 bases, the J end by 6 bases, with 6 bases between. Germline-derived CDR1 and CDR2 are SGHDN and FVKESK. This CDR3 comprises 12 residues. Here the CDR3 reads CASSQEWGEQYF. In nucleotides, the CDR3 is TGTGCCAGCAGCCAAGAATGGGGCGAGCAGTACTTC.

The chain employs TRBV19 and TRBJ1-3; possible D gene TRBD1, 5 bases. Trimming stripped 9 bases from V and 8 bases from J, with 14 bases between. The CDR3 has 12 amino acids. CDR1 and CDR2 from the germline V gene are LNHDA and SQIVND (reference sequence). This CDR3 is CASYRPWDTIYF. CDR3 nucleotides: TGTGCCAGCTACAGGCCCTGGGACACCATATATTTT. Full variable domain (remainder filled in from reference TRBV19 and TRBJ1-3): DGGITQSPKYLFRKEGQNVTLSCEQNLNHDAMYWYRQDPGQGLRLIYYSQIVNDFQKGDIAEGYSVSREKKESFPLTVTSAQKNPTAFYLCASYRPWDTIYFGEGSWLTVV.

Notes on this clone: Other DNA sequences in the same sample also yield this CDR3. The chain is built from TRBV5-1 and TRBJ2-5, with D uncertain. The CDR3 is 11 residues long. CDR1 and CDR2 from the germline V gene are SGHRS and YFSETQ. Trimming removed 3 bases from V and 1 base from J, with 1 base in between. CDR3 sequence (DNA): TGCGCCAGCAGCTCCCAAGAGACCCAGTACTTC. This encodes CASSSQETQYF.